The clone carrying this T cell receptor beta chain was observed many times. Its antigen is undetermined. This sample is drawn from a study of OX40 agonist ivuxolimab in advanced cancers. Study-wide background: Participants, about 83% male, averaged around 64 years of age, ranging from about 23 to 90. Findings and limits, study-wide: Near-lowest levels of clonal expansion characterized partial responders at 0.1-3.0 mg/kg.

Assay: immunoSEQ multiplex PCR; the TCRdb copy retains only in-frame clones and omits some. This table has 65,000 to 80,000 clones, roughly 85% appearing once. This CDR3 is built from 13 residues. V lost 4 bases to trimming and J lost 9 bases, with 15 bases between them. Germline lookup yields CDR1 SEHNR and CDR2 FQNEAQ (reference sequence). This TCR was sampled from an adult with an advanced solid tumor such as melanoma, head and neck, liver or kidney cancer. V usage is TRBV7-9 and J usage is TRBJ1-2, with a possible D match to TRBD1 (5 bases). The sequenced sample was CD4+ or CD8+ T cells sorted from blood, obtained in a trial of the OX40 agonist ivuxolimab. This CDR3 reads CASSSAGGWRYTF. The CDR3 DNA is TGTGCCAGCAGCTCCGCTGGGGGTTGGCGCTACACCTTC. Full variable domain (remainder filled in from reference TRBV7-9 and TRBJ1-2): DTGVSQNPRHKITKRGQNVTFRCDPISEHNRLYWYRQTLGQGPEFLTYFQNEAQLEKSRLLSDRFSAERPKGSFSTLEIQRTEQGDSAMYLCASSSAGGWRYTFGSGTRLTVV.